Listed below are T cell receptor beta chains from one sample, sequenced in a study of graft-versus-host responses after intestinal transplantation. These receptors have no identified antigens. Method: immunoSEQ multiplex PCR; TCRdb's copy keeps in-frame clones and lacks some. Among about 85,000 clones, approximately 89% were seen once, and the ten largest hold 7% to 9.5%. Material: unstimulated CD8+ T cells sorted from spleen or lymph node cells, obtained before transplant. These receptors all stem from a human donor who was the organ donor for an intestinal transplant. CDR3s include the opening cysteine and the closing phenylalanine or tryptophan. The D gene is left open where the match is weak.

15 TRBJ1-2 TRBV5-4 TRBD1 CASSFFGTGLYGYTF
16 TRBJ2-5 TRBV5-1 TRBD2 CASSLARAGVEETQYF
14 TRBJ2-5 TRBV6-4 . CASSYGQLQETQYF
13 TRBJ2-7 TRBV7-9 . CASSSTHAYEQYF
15 TRBJ2-3 TRBV7-3 . CASSLTGFFADTQYF
15 TRBJ2-1 TRBV7-8 TRBD2 CASSRTSGRSNEQFF
14 TRBJ2-3 TRBV5-1 TRBD1 CASSLGQGGDTQYF
11 TRBJ1-1 TRBV29-1 . CSVEWGEEAFF
15 TRBJ2-5 TRBV10-3 TRBD1 CAISLEGTAQETQYF
14 TRBJ2-4 TRBV12-5 . CASGLPPPDPRRYF
15 TRBJ2-1 TRBV29-1 . CSVEKSGQLYNEQFF
14 TRBJ1-1 TRBV9 TRBD1 CASSVGTGGPEAFF
15 TRBJ2-1 TRBV5-1 TRBD2 CASSLGAGGSPEQFF
11 TRBJ2-7 TRBV5-6 . CASSSDLLVSF
16 TRBJ2-7 TRBV15 . CATSRDRPPGKYEQYF
15 TRBJ1-4 TRBV19 TRBD1 CASSLRTGLDEKLFF
16 TRBJ2-1 TRBV9 TRBD2 CASSVGLVGPHNEQFF
13 TRBJ1-1 TRBV18 . CASSPPTGGEAFF
13 TRBJ2-7 TRBV7-6 . CASSLYPSNEQYF
15 TRBJ2-1 TRBV6-6 TRBD2 CASSSLAGGPDEQFF
16 TRBJ1-2 TRBV10-3 . CAISESRTGPRFGYTF
15 TRBJ2-2 TRBV28 . CASSRNPRGAGELFF
16 TRBJ2-2 TRBV5-1 TRBD2 CASSLGLAGDTGELFF
14 TRBJ2-7 TRBV27 . CASSLGGGPYEQYF
15 TRBJ2-3 TRBV7-3 . CASSLNGEGLFTQYF
14 TRBJ2-5 TRBV6-4 TRBD2 CASSASGGAETQYF
14 TRBJ1-5 TRBV6-5 TRBD1 CASSYGTGYQPQHF
15 TRBJ1-4 TRBV5-1 TRBD1 CASSPGQGAVEKLFF
16 TRBJ2-7 TRBV27 TRBD2 CASSNRAGLIGYEQYF
13 TRBJ1-2 TRBV2 . CASSEAWQDGYTF
15 TRBJ2-5 TRBV7-8 TRBD2 CASSRALAGDETQYF
15 TRBJ2-1 TRBV5-1 TRBD2 CASSFPGRERVEQFF
14 TRBJ2-2 TRBV27 TRBD1 CASNQQGSTGELFF
15 TRBJ2-7 TRBV25-1 . CASSEGRGSLYEQYF